The clone carrying this T cell receptor beta chain was detected a few times. Its antigen is as yet unknown. A single record per CDR3 protein comes from TCRdb applying MiXCR to the 5' RACE reads. The repertoire has 300,000 to 400,000 distinct CDR3 sequences, 25% to 30% of them found once; the top ten carry around an eighth. V gave up 7 bases and J gave up 5 bases; unmatched junction bases: 8. The CDR3 length is 15 residues. The germline V gene has CDR1 LNHDA and CDR2 SQIVND (reference sequence). This entry comes from a study of T-cell memory formation after mild COVID-19. About the study: For the most part, TCR clusters were specific to one donor. The study's findings and limits: Day 15 to 85 contracting clones showed balanced CD4/CD8; day 15 to 37 expanders favored CD4+.

The TCR sequence derives from an adult woman who had mild COVID-19 (a few samples of this study predate the infection). Cell type and time point are not known. Sequencing was carried out using PBMCs or a T cell subset sorted from them (not recorded which). This chain links TRBV19 with TRBJ1-4; 9 bases agree with TRBD1. CDR3 coding DNA: TGTGCCAGTACCTCCCTTGGGACAGGGAATGAAAAACTGTTTTTT. Its translation: CASTSLGTGNEKLFF.